The sequence of this TCR beta chain was determined in a study of cytomegalovirus exposure and HLA in healthy donors. 60 Vbeta and 13 Jbeta primers were used in PCR. This table comes from immunoSEQ multiplex PCR, and its TCRdb copy is limited to in-frame clones, with some not included. This table has about 110,000 clones, around 70% appearing once. Germline V gene sequence: CDR1 LGHNT, CDR2 FRNRAP. The CDR3 runs 16 residues. V lost 5 bases and J lost 8, with 22 bases in between. On this clone itself: The antigen is undetermined.

Points from the study as a whole: The authors later found most CMV-associated TCR beta chains appeared HLA-restricted. Sequencing likely caused a cluster of highly shared sequence variants. TCR beta V- and J-gene trimming, according to a later analysis, was linked to a missense DCLRE1C variant.

This chain connects TRBV12-5 to TRBJ2-1; possibly TRBD2 for D (5 bases). Sequenced input: PBMCs. This TCR was sampled from an older woman in good health and CMV-seropositive. CDR3 sequence: CASGLTLVRTSDEQFF. Here the CDR3 DNA reads TGTGCTAGTGGTCTCACTCTAGTACGGACTTCGGATGAGCAGTTCTTC.